This T cell receptor (beta chain) was captured by sequencing in a study of T cell changes during pregnancy in multiple sclerosis. Clones were sequenced by immunoSEQ multiplex PCR, and TCRdb holds only the in-frame ones, with some missing. The top ten clones hold about 4.3% of a sample with tens of thousands of clones, 90% of them seen once. The CDR3 has 14 residues. The V and J ends lost 2 bases and 5 bases respectively, with 13 bases between them. CDR1 and CDR2 from the germline V gene are MNHEY and SVGAGI. The receptor's source is a female donor with multiple sclerosis, enrolled in a pregnancy study. The input for sequencing was CD8+ T cells from peripheral blood mononuclear cells, taken after pregnancy. The chain couples TRBV6-5 to TRBJ2-7, with TRBD2 as a possible D gene (6 bases). Here the CDR3 reads CASSYGGTGDEQYF. DNA of the CDR3: TGTGCCAGCAGTTACGGAGGGACCGGGGACGAGCAGTACTTC.